This paragraph reports one T cell receptor beta chain. The antigen is not known. Germline CDR1 LNHDA, CDR2 SQIVND (reference sequence). The CDR3 is 14 residues long. The entry originates in a study of OX40 agonist ivuxolimab in advanced cancers. Study context: Averaging 60 years in age, with a range of about 23 to 80, the cohort was around 87% male. Earlier anti-PD-1, anti-PD-L1 or anti-CTLA-4 therapy was permitted; about 44% had received some. General study points: The study did not work out the antigen specificity of the expanded peripheral T cells. Among T cells, CD8+ cells averaged more expanded clones than CD4+ cells.

Produced via immunoSEQ multiplex PCR; TCRdb's table is partial and in-frame only. This sample has over 95,000 clones, with 90% to 96% found just once. The chain couples TRBV19 to TRBJ2-5; TRBD2 is a possible D gene (5 bases). Matching the DNA end better, TRBJ2-7 makes the J call doubtful. Specimen: CD4+ or CD8+ T cells sorted from blood, collected in a trial of the OX40 agonist ivuxolimab. The source of this sequence is an adult with an advanced solid tumor such as melanoma, head and neck, liver or kidney cancer. CDR3: CASNPAGSSYEQYF. For the CDR3, the DNA is TGTGCCAGCAACCCTGCGGGTAGCTCCTACGAGCAGTACTTC.